The clone carrying this TCR beta chain was counted ten times or more. What it binds is unknown. This record belongs to a study of regulatory T cells in long-lasting Graves disease. Combining iRepertoire HTBI primers with Arm-PCR of CDR3 regions, the authors built TCR beta libraries. TCRdb fed the multiplex PCR reads into MiXCR, producing one record per CDR3 protein. The table lists roughly 530,000 distinct CDR3 sequences, about 16% of them singletons. Findings of the study overall: Public clonotype sharing was higher in persistent than newly diagnosed patients.

Time point given: newly diagnosed GD, antithyroid drugs for less than 3 months. PBMC RNA served as the TCR library source. This sample was also put to use in a study of T cells in Graves' hyperthyroidism and ophthalmopathy. That paper states: Clinical symptoms, serum thyroxine, TRAb, thyroid ultrasound and orbital computed tomography established diagnosis. Ophthalmopathy, as predicted by the model, came a median 6.5 months after the prediction.

Here the sequenced sample was peripheral blood mononuclear cells (PBMCs), taken at new diagnosis, from a patient treated with antithyroid drugs. This sequence was found in a middle-aged woman with Graves disease.

Here the CDR3 DNA reads TGTGCCAGCAGCTTATCGGGACAGGTAGAGCAGTACTTC. This sequence encodes CASSLSGQVEQYF. The chain carries TRBV11-1 and TRBJ2-7, with 8 nucleotides matching TRBD1. This CDR3 spans 13 amino acids. Germline assignment: CDR1 SGHAT and CDR2 FQDESV (reference sequence). The trim removed 2 bases at V and 7 bases at J, leaving 4 bases unmatched.